Listed below are T cell receptor beta chains from one sample, sequenced in a study of T cells in Graves' hyperthyroidism and ophthalmopathy. Via MiXCR, TCRdb re-called the multiplex PCR reads, giving one row per CDR3 protein. This table has almost 500,000 distinct CDR3 sequences, about 22% appearing once. The sample consisted of blood. The receptor source for this set is a woman in her 70s with Graves' ophthalmopathy. Each CDR3 is given with its conserved first and last residue. D genes are given only for firm matches. Size values are once, few and many counts, or a class for expanded clones, and some rows have none.

clone size: many
V gene: TRBV2
D gene: TRBD1
J gene: TRBJ1-3
CDR3 protein: CASTRDSLGNTIYF
CDR3 DNA: TGTGCCAGCACCCGGGACAGCCTCGGAAACACCATATATTTT

clone size: many
V gene: TRBV2
D gene: TRBD2
J gene: TRBJ2-1
CDR3 protein: CASREGLAGVNEQFF
CDR3 DNA: TGTGCCAGCAGGGAAGGACTAGCGGGAGTCAATGAGCAGTTCTTC

clone size: few
V gene: TRBV20-1
D gene: NA
J gene: TRBJ1-1
CDR3 protein: CSVLWGPNTEAFF
CDR3 DNA: TGCAGTGTTTTGTGGGGACCGAACACTGAAGCTTTCTTT

clone size: few
V gene: TRBV7-9
D gene: NA
J gene: TRBJ1-1
CDR3 protein: CASSLEVMNTEAFF
CDR3 DNA: TGTGCCAGCAGCTTAGAAGTGATGAACACTGAAGCTTTCTTT

clone size: few
V gene: TRBV2
D gene: NA
J gene: TRBJ2-3
CDR3 protein: CASQKEVTDTQYF
CDR3 DNA: TGTGCCAGCCAAAAAGAGGTCACAGATACGCAGTATTTT

clone size: NA
V gene: TRBV7-2
D gene: NA
J gene: TRBJ2-7
CDR3 protein: CASNRDNSYEQYF
CDR3 DNA: TGTGCCAGCAACCGGGACAACTCCTACGAGCAGTACTTC

clone size: NA
V gene: TRBV7-2
D gene: TRBD2
J gene: TRBJ2-3
CDR3 protein: CASSLASGGGADTQYF
CDR3 DNA: TGTGCCAGCAGCTTAGCATCGGGAGGGGGGGCAGATACGCAGTATTTT

clone size: many
V gene: TRBV6-2/TRBV6-3
D gene: NA
J gene: TRBJ2-3
CDR3 protein: CATALSVTGDTQYF
CDR3 DNA: TGTGCCACTGCCCTCTCCGTTACGGGAGATACGCAGTATTTT

clone size: NA
V gene: TRBV18
D gene: NA
J gene: TRBJ2-3
CDR3 protein: CASSPGISVGTQYF
CDR3 DNA: TGTGCCAGCTCACCGGGGATCTCCGTAGGTACGCAGTATTTT

clone size: NA
V gene: TRBV7-3
D gene: NA
J gene: TRBJ2-1
CDR3 protein: CASSLGGLGVGNEQFF
CDR3 DNA: TGTGCCAGCAGCTTAGGCGGCCTGGGTGTCGGCAATGAGCAGTTCTTC

clone size: many
V gene: TRBV12-3/TRBV12-4
D gene: NA
J gene: TRBJ2-5
CDR3 protein: CASSHDWGQGETQYF
CDR3 DNA: TGTGCCAGCAGCCATGATTGGGGGCAGGGTGAGACCCAGTACTTC

clone size: NA
V gene: TRBV7-3
D gene: TRBD2
J gene: TRBJ2-5
CDR3 protein: CASSLTSSGAQRTQYF
CDR3 DNA: TGTGCCAGCAGCTTAACGTCCAGCGGGGCTCAGAGGACCCAGTACTTC

clone size: NA
V gene: TRBV11-2
D gene: NA
J gene: TRBJ1-1
CDR3 protein: CASSLEAVENTEAFF
CDR3 DNA: TGTGCCAGCAGCTTAGAGGCGGTGGAGAACACTGAAGCTTTCTTT

clone size: many
V gene: TRBV11-2
D gene: NA
J gene: TRBJ2-7
CDR3 protein: CASSLDRVYEQYF
CDR3 DNA: TGTGCCAGCAGCTTAGATCGGGTTTACGAGCAGTACTTC

clone size: many
V gene: TRBV6-6
D gene: NA
J gene: TRBJ1-2
CDR3 protein: CASSYVTGYGYTF
CDR3 DNA: TGTGCCAGCAGTTACGTGACAGGTTATGGCTACACCTTC

clone size: few
V gene: TRBV20-1
D gene: NA
J gene: TRBJ2-7
CDR3 protein: CSAASRGYYEQYF
CDR3 DNA: TGCAGTGCCGCTTCGAGGGGCTACTACGAGCAGTACTTC

clone size: many
V gene: TRBV18
D gene: NA
J gene: TRBJ1-1
CDR3 protein: CASSPNTEAFF
CDR3 DNA: TGTGCCAGCTCCCCGAACACTGAAGCTTTCTTT

clone size: few
V gene: TRBV7-6
D gene: NA
J gene: TRBJ1-3
CDR3 protein: CASSLGGYGNTIYF
CDR3 DNA: TGTGCCAGCAGCTTGGGGGGCTACGGAAACACCATATATTTT

clone size: many
V gene: TRBV7-9
D gene: TRBD1
J gene: TRBJ2-7
CDR3 protein: CASSLTTGTYEQYF
CDR3 DNA: TGTGCCAGCAGCTTGACGACAGGGACCTACGAGCAGTACTTC

clone size: few
V gene: TRBV18
D gene: TRBD2
J gene: TRBJ2-1
CDR3 protein: CASSLAGGGEEQFF
CDR3 DNA: TGTGCCAGCTCATTAGCGGGAGGAGGAGAAGAGCAGTTCTTC

clone size: few
V gene: TRBV20-1
D gene: NA
J gene: TRBJ2-7
CDR3 protein: CSASILAGQIDEQYF
CDR3 DNA: TGCAGTGCTAGCATACTGGCGGGACAGATCGACGAGCAGTACTTC

clone size: NA
V gene: TRBV19
D gene: TRBD2
J gene: TRBJ2-2
CDR3 protein: CASSRTRSGELFF
CDR3 DNA: TGTGCCAGTAGCCGGACTAGGTCCGGGGAGCTGTTTTTT

clone size: NA
V gene: TRBV9
D gene: TRBD2
J gene: TRBJ2-1
CDR3 protein: CASSTSGTSGSKNNEQFF
CDR3 DNA: TGTGCCAGCAGCACATCCGGGACTAGCGGATCAAAAAACAATGAGCAGTTCTTC

clone size: many
V gene: TRBV28
D gene: NA
J gene: TRBJ1-4
CDR3 protein: CASRRSGEKLFF
CDR3 DNA: TGTGCCAGCCGTCGCTCGGGCGAAAAACTGTTTTTT

clone size: few
V gene: TRBV6-1
D gene: NA
J gene: TRBJ1-2
CDR3 protein: CASSESRPGGYTF
CDR3 DNA: TGTGCCAGCAGTGAAAGCCGACCGGGAGGCTACACCTTC

clone size: NA
V gene: TRBV7-9
D gene: NA
J gene: TRBJ2-3
CDR3 protein: CASSSGLLQADTQYF
CDR3 DNA: TGTGCCAGCAGTTCGGGACTCCTTCAGGCAGATACGCAGTATTTT

clone size: many
V gene: TRBV6-5
D gene: NA
J gene: TRBJ2-2
CDR3 protein: CASSYSFSAVHTGELFF
CDR3 DNA: TGTGCCAGCAGTTACTCGTTCTCGGCAGTACACACCGGGGAGCTGTTTTTT

clone size: many
V gene: TRBV12-3/TRBV12-4
D gene: TRBD2
J gene: TRBJ2-1
CDR3 protein: CARGKAGGPDNEQFF
CDR3 DNA: TGTGCCAGGGGAAAAGCGGGAGGGCCGGACAATGAGCAGTTCTTC

clone size: many
V gene: TRBV20-1
D gene: TRBD2
J gene: TRBJ2-5
CDR3 protein: CSAGGAGGRSVSKETQYF
CDR3 DNA: TGCAGTGCCGGGGGAGCGGGAGGTAGGAGCGTTTCCAAAGAGACCCAGTACTTC

clone size: many
V gene: TRBV7-3
D gene: TRBD1
J gene: TRBJ2-7
CDR3 protein: CASSPQGAGEQYF
CDR3 DNA: TGTGCCAGCAGCCCTCAGGGGGCGGGGGAGCAGTACTTC

clone size: NA
V gene: TRBV7-9
D gene: TRBD1
J gene: TRBJ2-7
CDR3 protein: CASSLSTGDEQYF
CDR3 DNA: TGTGCCAGCAGCTTATCCACAGGGGACGAGCAGTACTTC

clone size: NA
V gene: TRBV12-3/TRBV12-4
D gene: TRBD2
J gene: TRBJ2-1
CDR3 protein: CASRRLAGGHNEQFF
CDR3 DNA: TGTGCCAGCAGAAGACTAGCGGGAGGACACAATGAGCAGTTCTTC

clone size: few
V gene: TRBV30
D gene: TRBD2
J gene: TRBJ2-1
CDR3 protein: CAWSASGRAGNEQFF
CDR3 DNA: TGTGCCTGGAGCGCAAGCGGGAGGGCCGGCAATGAGCAGTTCTTC

clone size: few
V gene: TRBV10-2
D gene: NA
J gene: TRBJ2-5
CDR3 protein: CASSEVEETQYF
CDR3 DNA: TGCGCCAGCAGTGAGGTAGAAGAGACCCAGTACTTC

clone size: few
V gene: TRBV9
D gene: NA
J gene: TRBJ2-3
CDR3 protein: CASSVGLPVSDTQYF
CDR3 DNA: TGTGCCAGCAGCGTCGGACTCCCAGTCAGCGATACGCAGTATTTT

clone size: many
V gene: TRBV2
D gene: NA
J gene: TRBJ1-1
CDR3 protein: CASRQDIDTEAFF
CDR3 DNA: TGTGCCAGCCGACAGGACATTGACACTGAAGCTTTCTTT

clone size: NA
V gene: TRBV3-1
D gene: NA
J gene: TRBJ2-3
CDR3 protein: CASSSPTGTDTQYF
CDR3 DNA: TGTGCCAGCAGCTCACCGACAGGCACAGATACGCAGTATTTT

clone size: NA
V gene: TRBV12-3/TRBV12-4
D gene: NA
J gene: TRBJ1-5
CDR3 protein: CASSPGPQGGQPQHF
CDR3 DNA: TGTGCCAGCAGTCCCGGGCCGCAAGGGGGTCAGCCCCAGCATTTT

clone size: few
V gene: TRBV7-8
D gene: NA
J gene: TRBJ1-1
CDR3 protein: CASSLSGTPGGAFF
CDR3 DNA: TGTGCCAGCAGCTTGTCCGGGACACCTGGCGGAGCTTTCTTT

clone size: few
V gene: TRBV20-1
D gene: NA
J gene: TRBJ2-1
CDR3 protein: CSANQPRGQFF
CDR3 DNA: TGCAGTGCTAACCAACCCCGCGGGCAGTTCTTC

clone size: NA
V gene: TRBV9
D gene: TRBD2
J gene: TRBJ2-7
CDR3 protein: CASSPGGYGEQYF
CDR3 DNA: TGTGCCAGCTCCCCCGGGGGGTACGGGGAGCAGTACTTC

clone size: many
V gene: TRBV11-2
D gene: NA
J gene: TRBJ1-6
CDR3 protein: CASSRGVDSPLHF
CDR3 DNA: TGTGCCAGCAGCCGCGGCGTGGATTCACCCCTCCACTTT

clone size: NA
V gene: TRBV25-1
D gene: TRBD1
J gene: TRBJ2-1
CDR3 protein: CASSPGQGRNEQFF
CDR3 DNA: TGTGCCAGCAGTCCGGGACAGGGGCGCAATGAGCAGTTCTTC

clone size: NA
V gene: TRBV9
D gene: TRBD2
J gene: TRBJ2-3
CDR3 protein: CASSEGSGRTDTQYF
CDR3 DNA: TGTGCCAGCAGCGAGGGGAGCGGGAGGACCGATACGCAGTATTTT

clone size: NA
V gene: TRBV5-1
D gene: NA
J gene: TRBJ1-4
CDR3 protein: CASSLAPGEGEKLFF
CDR3 DNA: TGCGCCAGCAGCTTGGCCCCGGGGGAGGGTGAAAAACTGTTTTTT

clone size: many
V gene: TRBV11-2
D gene: NA
J gene: TRBJ2-1
CDR3 protein: CASSLERFPNNEQFF
CDR3 DNA: TGTGCCAGCAGCTTAGAGCGGTTTCCAAACAATGAGCAGTTCTTC

clone size: NA
V gene: TRBV24-1
D gene: NA
J gene: TRBJ2-2
CDR3 protein: CATSGPTGELFF
CDR3 DNA: TGTGCCACCAGTGGGCCGACCGGGGAGCTGTTTTTT

clone size: NA
V gene: TRBV9
D gene: TRBD2
J gene: TRBJ2-2
CDR3 protein: CASSPPRASGRQSGELFF
CDR3 DNA: TGTGCCAGCAGCCCTCCCAGGGCTAGCGGGAGGCAGAGCGGGGAGCTGTTTTTT

clone size: NA
V gene: TRBV20-1
D gene: NA
J gene: TRBJ1-1
CDR3 protein: CSARDIGTEAFF
CDR3 DNA: TGCAGTGCTAGAGATATAGGTACTGAAGCTTTCTTT

clone size: many
V gene: TRBV27
D gene: NA
J gene: TRBJ1-5
CDR3 protein: CASSFQGTNQPQHF
CDR3 DNA: TGTGCCAGCAGTTTTCAGGGGACAAATCAGCCCCAGCATTTT

clone size: few
V gene: TRBV10-3
D gene: NA
J gene: TRBJ1-3
CDR3 protein: CAISESAPNSGNTIYF
CDR3 DNA: TGTGCCATCAGTGAATCGGCCCCCAACTCTGGAAACACCATATATTTT

clone size: NA
V gene: TRBV6-1
D gene: NA
J gene: TRBJ1-2
CDR3 protein: CASSERGDSGYTF
CDR3 DNA: TGTGCCAGCAGCGAGAGGGGGGACTCTGGCTACACCTTC